This TCR beta chain was documented in a study of blood T cell repertoires in COVID-19. About the research overall: Samples came from the United States, Italy and Spain, spanning acute and convalescent COVID-19. The analysed material was cDNA or gDNA that came from T cells, B-cell-depleted T cells, or PBMCs.

Original handling: For nucleated cells, counts were estimated from reference gene primer amplification. Some clones are missing from TCRdb's copy, which holds only in-frame ones; the method was immunoSEQ multiplex PCR. The DNA gave D and trimming, while V, J and clone size come from that table. The data hold fewer than 300,000 clones, with about four fifths observed a single time. Germline values: CDR1 MDHEN, CDR2 SYDVKM. Trimming left V 7 bases short and J 0 bases short, with 7 bases between. The CDR3 covers 13 residues. The sequenced sample was peripheral blood. This TCR was sampled from a woman aged 18-30 years with acute or convalescent COVID-19. The rearrangement joins TRBV28 to TRBJ1-3; D gene unclear. The CDR3 DNA is TGTGCCAGCAACGAGGACTCTGGAAACACCATATATTTT. This sequence encodes CASNEDSGNTIYF.